Below, 5 T cell receptor beta chains from the same sample are listed, as sequenced in a study of blood T cells in healthy people across ages. Then a second PCR, running roughly 7 to 11 cycles, was carried out with a sample-barcoded 5' primer and a J-beta primer mix. MiXCR was run by TCRdb on the 5' RACE reads, yielding one entry per CDR3 protein. The table shows 1.6 million or so distinct CDR3 sequences, with about 35% occurring only once. Sequencing was carried out using blood. These receptor sequences come from a woman aged 25 to 45 in good health.

This clonotype came up a few times. This sequence joins TRBV20-1 and TRBJ2-7; 9 positions match TRBD2. Germline V gives CDR1 DFQATT, CDR2 SNEGSKA (reference sequence). This CDR3 spans 14 amino acids. In DNA form, the CDR3 reads TGCAGGATCTTAGCGGGAGACAACCCCTACGAGCAGTACTTC. Encoded protein: CRILAGDNPYEQYF.

The chain is built from TRBV3-1 and TRBJ2-3; maybe TRBD1 (6 bases). Trimming pared 4 bases from V and 0 bases from J, leaving 20 bases between. The CDR3 is made up of 18 amino acids. Germline loops: CDR1 LGHDT, CDR2 YNNKEL (reference sequence). This CDR3 is CASSPTQQGIPSTDTQYF. The CDR3 nucleotides are TGTGCCAGCAGCCCTACTCAGCAGGGGATCCCTAGCACAGATACGCAGTATTTT.

The J gene is TRBJ2-1, the V gene TRBV2; no reliable D call. V lost 5 bases and J lost 15, with 20 bases in between. Germline values: CDR1 SNHLY, CDR2 FYNNEI. The CDR3 extends over 13 amino acids. DNA for the CDR3: TGTGCCAGCAGTAGCACTGACGCCGCCAGGCGGTTCTTC. It yields the protein CASSSTDAARRFF.

This clonotype has ten or more counts. J is TRBJ2-5 and V is TRBV10-2; D might be TRBD2 (6 bases). CDR3 length: 13 residues. V shed 2 bases and J shed 4 bases, with 8 bases lying between them. Germline V gene sequence: CDR1 WSHSY, CDR2 SAAADI. The CDR3 sequence is CASSETSRETQYF. The CDR3 DNA follows: TGCGCCAGCAGTGAGACTAGCCGAGAGACCCAGTACTTC.

This clonotype was detected ten times or more. The J gene is TRBJ2-7, the V gene TRBV7-6, with TRBD1 identical over 11 bases. The CDR3 has 15 amino acids. V lost 1 base, J lost 6 bases, and 5 bases stayed unmatched. The V gene's germline CDR1 is SGHVS and CDR2 FNYEAQ. The CDR3 sequence: CASSLGTGGSGEQYF. The CDR3 nucleotides read TGTGCCAGCAGCTTAGGGACAGGGGGCTCGGGCGAGCAGTACTTC.